Listed here are 20 T cell receptor beta chains from one sample, sequenced in a study of cytomegalovirus exposure and HLA in healthy donors. The PCR was carried out with 60 Vbeta primers and 13 Jbeta primers. Using immunoSEQ multiplex PCR, the repertoire was profiled, and TCRdb retains in-frame clones only, with some absent. Its clone listing holds 29,000 or so clones. Sequencing used PBMCs. These receptors came from a man under 40 in good health and CMV-seronegative.

The V call is TRBV7-9, the J call TRBJ1-1; 8 nucleotides match TRBD1. Germline CDR1 is SEHNR and CDR2 is FQNEAQ (reference sequence). The CDR3 covers 15 residues. V dropped 5 bases and J dropped 0; count of bases not matched to a gene: 5. This chain's CDR3 is CASSSRTGLNTEAFF. In DNA form, the CDR3 reads TGTGCCAGCAGCAGCCGGACAGGGTTGAACACTGAAGCTTTCTTT.

The chain carries TRBV28 and TRBJ2-1; D uncertain. The CDR3 has 13 residues. V lost 2 bases and J lost 2, with 4 bases in between. CDR1 MDHEN and CDR2 SYDVKM come from the germline V gene. The CDR3 DNA is TGTGCCAGCAGTTTAACTACCTACAATGAGCAGTTCTTC. Translating gives CASSLTTYNEQFF.

The chain employs TRBV15 and TRBJ2-1; 13 nucleotides line up with TRBD2. The CDR3 totals 14 residues. The germline V gene has CDR1 LNHNV and CDR2 YYDKDF (reference sequence). V was pared by 8 bases and J by 8 bases, with 6 bases of the junction left unmatched. CDR3 region: CATGGLAGIHEQFF. CDR3 DNA sequence: TGTGCCACCGGGGGACTAGCGGGAATCCATGAGCAGTTCTTC.

This rearrangement joins TRBV28 to TRBJ2-3; D unclear. Trimming stripped 3 bases from V and 0 bases from J, with 4 bases between. Germline CDR1 and CDR2: MDHEN and SYDVKM. This CDR3 comprises 13 residues. The CDR3 bases are TGTGCCAGCAGTTTCATCAGCACAGATACGCAGTATTTT. As protein: CASSFISTDTQYF.

J is TRBJ2-5 and V is TRBV7-8; D call uncertain. The CDR3 extends over 15 amino acids. The V gene lost 5 bases and the J gene lost 9 bases, with 22 bases spanning the gap. Per germline, CDR1 SGHVS and CDR2 FQNEAQ. The CDR3 protein is CASSPRRGPAPSQYF. CDR3 bases: TGTGCCAGCAGCCCCAGGCGTGGGCCGGCACCCTCCCAGTACTTC.

The gene calls are TRBV15 and TRBJ2-4, with D tentatively TRBD2 (6 bases). V dropped 4 bases and J dropped 4 bases, with 8 bases sitting between them. The length of the CDR3 is 13 residues. Germline V gives CDR1 LNHNV, CDR2 YYDKDF (reference sequence). Here the CDR3 DNA reads TGTGCCACCAGCAATGGAGGGAAAAACATTCAGTACTTC. Protein product: CATSNGGKNIQYF.

V gene TRBV15 combines with J gene TRBJ1-2, with TRBD1 identical over 10 bases. The CDR3 spans 16 residues. J lost 7 bases, V lost 1 base, and 9 bases had no gene match. Germline CDR1 reads LNHNV; CDR2 reads YYDKDF (reference sequence). CDR3 protein: CATSRALTGGAGGYTF. The CDR3, as DNA: TGTGCCACCAGCAGAGCCCTGACAGGGGGCGCGGGTGGCTACACCTTC.

J is TRBJ1-1 and V is TRBV2; D ambiguous. CDR3 length: 14 residues. Germline V lookup: CDR1 SNHLY, CDR2 FYNNEI. Trimming pared 6 bases from V and 1 base from J, leaving 12 bases between. The CDR3 protein is CASRAREANTEAFF. The CDR3 bases are TGTGCCAGCAGAGCGAGGGAGGCGAACACTGAAGCTTTCTTT. Variable domain in full (rest from reference TRBV2 and TRBJ1-1): EPEVTQTPSHQVTQMGQEVILRCVPISNHLYFYWYRQILGQKVEFLVSFYNNEISEKSEIFDDQFSVERPDGSNFTLKIRSTKLEDSAMYFCASRAREANTEAFFGQGTRLTVV.

The CDR3 coding sequence is TGTGCCAGCTCACCATTGGCAGGGCGGAACACCGGGGAGCTGTTTTTT. This codes for CASSPLAGRNTGELFF. J is TRBJ2-2 and V is TRBV18; D is possibly TRBD1 (5 bases). The CDR3 sequence is 16 residues long. CDR1 is KGHSH and CDR2 is LQKENI in the germline V gene. Trimming stripped 2 bases from V and 1 base from J, with 11 bases between.

The genes are TRBV10-3 and TRBJ2-7; D is uncertain. CDR1 is ENHRY, CDR2 SYGVKD, per germline. V gave up 4 bases and J gave up 3 bases, with 4 bases separating them. This CDR3 has 11 residues. The CDR3 here is CAISVNYEQYF. CDR3 nucleotides: TGTGCCATCAGTGTTAACTACGAGCAGTACTTC.

V is TRBV11-2 and J is TRBJ2-7; tentative D call: TRBD2 (6 bases). This CDR3 has 16 residues. Trimming stripped 6 bases from V and 6 bases from J, with 24 bases between. Germline CDR1 reads SGHAT; CDR2 reads FQNNGV. DNA of the CDR3: TGTGCCAGCAGGGGACTTCGCAGGTCGGTGTCCCTCGAGCAGTACTTC. It is translated as CASRGLRRSVSLEQYF.

V usage is TRBV6-5 and J usage is TRBJ1-5, with D unclear. The CDR3 covers 13 residues. The germline V gene encodes CDR1 MNHEY and CDR2 SVGAGI. Trimming removed 6 bases from V and 6 bases from J, with 12 bases in between. The CDR3 is CASSPRGFQPQHF. Here the CDR3 DNA reads TGTGCCAGCAGCCCCCGAGGGTTTCAGCCCCAGCATTTT.

The chain links TRBV5-6 to TRBJ2-3; D is possibly TRBD1 (5 bases). Trimming pared 1 base from V and 1 base from J, leaving 10 bases between. Per germline, CDR1 SGHDT and CDR2 YYEEEE. CDR3 length: 15 residues. CDR3: CASSLIRVGTDTQYF. The CDR3 nucleotides read TGTGCCAGCAGCTTGATCAGGGTAGGCACAGATACGCAGTATTTT. Complete variable domain (other parts from reference TRBV5-6 and TRBJ2-3): DAGVTQSPTHLIKTRGQQVTLRCSPKSGHDTVSWYQQALGQGPQFIFQYYEEEERQRGNFPDRFSGHQFPNYSSELNVNALLLGDSALYLCASSLIRVGTDTQYFGPGTRLTVL.

The chain is built from TRBV30 and TRBJ1-1; D unresolved. The ends were cut back, 2 bases at V and 4 bases at J, with 11 bases in the middle. The CDR3 is 13 residues long. Germline assignment: CDR1 GTSNPN and CDR2 SVGIG (reference sequence). CDR3 bases: TGTGCCTGGAGTTGGACGGCGGGCACTGAAGCTTTCTTT. This gives the protein CAWSWTAGTEAFF.

The rearrangement links TRBV5-6 to TRBJ1-1; D is unclear. The CDR3 consists of 15 residues. Germline CDR1 is SGHDT and CDR2 is YYEEEE. Trimming left V 1 base short and J 1 base short, with 11 bases between. For the CDR3, the DNA is TGTGCCAGCAGCTTGAGTCCCAGACAGAACACTGAAGCTTTCTTT. It codes for CASSLSPRQNTEAFF.

The chain is built from TRBV5-6 and TRBJ2-7; TRBD2 is a possible D gene (6 bases). The CDR3 covers 13 residues. The V end was cut by 5 bases, the J end by 2 bases, with 11 bases between. Germline V gene data show CDR1 as SGHDT and CDR2 as YYEEEE. CDR3 sequence: CASSRGSTYEQYF. The CDR3 bases are TGTGCCAGCAGTCGGGGGAGCACCTACGAGCAGTACTTC.

The rearrangement joins TRBV19 to TRBJ1-1; no reliable D call. Trimming shortened V by 10 bases and J by 4 bases, and 22 bases separated the two germline ends. The CDR3 sequence is 15 residues long. CDR1 and CDR2 from the germline V gene are LNHDA and SQIVND (reference sequence). The CDR3 loop is CATLSREWGGTEAFF. CDR3 in DNA: TGTGCCACCCTCTCACGGGAGTGGGGTGGCACTGAAGCTTTCTTT.

The chain has TRBV27 and TRBJ2-7, with D maybe TRBD2 (6 bases). This CDR3 contains 17 residues. The V gene's germline CDR1 is MNHEY and CDR2 SMNVEV (reference sequence). Trimming took 0 bases from V and 2 from J, leaving 17 bases between them. The CDR3 spells CASSLSGPSAAAYEQYF. As DNA, the CDR3 is TGTGCCAGCAGTTTATCCGGGCCTAGCGCTGCCGCCTACGAGCAGTACTTC.

The genes are TRBV25-1 and TRBJ2-5; maybe TRBD2 (5 bases). The CDR3 is 14 residues long. CDR1 is MGHDK, CDR2 SYGVNS, per germline. Trimming pared 6 bases from V and 6 bases from J, leaving 17 bases between. CDR3 in amino acids: CASRTTDGIQTQYF. DNA of the CDR3: TGTGCCAGCAGAACCACGGACGGGATCCAGACCCAGTACTTC.

The chain links TRBV19 to TRBJ2-1; no reliable D call. V gave up 8 bases and J gave up 0 bases, with 8 bases separating them. Germline V lookup: CDR1 LNHDA, CDR2 SQIVND (reference sequence). The length of the CDR3 is 13 residues. CDR3 sequence (DNA): TGTGCCAGTGCCTCCAGCTCCTACAATGAGCAGTTCTTC. It specifies CASASSSYNEQFF.